This T cell receptor beta chain derives from a study of blood T cell repertoires in COVID-19. About the study: PBMCs, B-cell-depleted T cells, or T cells were the source of the cDNA or gDNA that made up the material.

Trimming cost V 3 bases and J 3 bases, with 12 bases left between them. CDR1 is LNHDA and CDR2 is SQIVND in the germline V gene (reference sequence). The CDR3 covers 15 residues. Using immunoSEQ multiplex PCR, the repertoire was profiled, and TCRdb retains in-frame clones only, with some absent. The data hold about 83,000 clones, with about 87% observed a single time. This clone was recorded a few times. Sequencing used peripheral blood. This chain joins TRBV19 and TRBJ2-1; D may be TRBD2 (6 bases). The sequence was obtained from a man aged 80 or over with active or convalescent COVID-19. The CDR3 reads CASSIGGPRYNEQFF. The CDR3 region has the DNA TGTGCCAGTAGTATCGGAGGGCCCCGCTACAATGAGCAGTTCTTC.